These 25 T cell receptor beta chains share one sample of origin, sequenced in a study of control samples from healthy donors and cancer patients. Profiled with immunoSEQ multiplex PCR; TCRdb holds only in-frame clones, not every one. The sample has approximately 86,000 clones, roughly 84% seen once. Sample: blood. The receptors here all came from a woman between 40 and 50 years old in good health.

The chain carries TRBV27 and TRBJ1-2; TRBD1 might be the D (5 bases). This CDR3 has 16 amino acids. The ends were cut back, 1 base at V and 4 bases at J, with 16 bases in the middle. Germline values: CDR1 MNHEY, CDR2 SMNVEV (reference sequence). In DNA form, the CDR3 reads TGTGCCAGCAGTTTATATGGCAGGGACCCTAGCTATGGCTACACCTTC. This sequence encodes CASSLYGRDPSYGYTF.

This rearrangement joins TRBV5-1 to TRBJ2-1; weak D call: TRBD1 (6 bases). Trimming removed 4 bases at V and 5 bases at J, with 16 bases between. Germline V gene sequence: CDR1 SGHRS, CDR2 YFSETQ. The CDR3 spans 15 residues. The CDR3 loop reads CASSPDSPQDNEQFF. The CDR3 DNA sequence: TGCGCCAGCAGCCCGGACAGTCCCCAGGACAATGAGCAGTTCTTC.

This clone was detected only a few times. V gene TRBV5-5 combines with J gene TRBJ2-5; 7 nucleotides agree with TRBD2. Germline-derived CDR1 and CDR2 are SGHKS and YYEKEE (reference sequence). J lost 7 bases, V lost 2 bases, and 11 bases had no gene match. The length of the CDR3 is 15 residues. CDR3 amino acids: CASSFILAERGTQYF. In DNA, the CDR3 is TGTGCCAGCAGCTTTATCCTAGCGGAGCGGGGGACCCAGTACTTC.

In its sample, this clone was seen once. The V and J genes are TRBV12-5 and TRBJ2-7, with 7 bases that match TRBD1. V was pared by 5 bases and J by 1 base, with 8 bases of the junction left unmatched. The CDR3 loop spans 15 amino acids. CDR1 is LGHNT, CDR2 FRNRAP, per germline. CDR3 sequence reads: CASGNRQGRSYEQYF. The CDR3 nucleotides are TGTGCTAGTGGTAATAGACAGGGTCGGTCCTACGAGCAGTACTTC.

CDR3 nucleotide sequence: TGTGCCAGCAGGCCAGCAGGCTCTGGAAACACCATATATTTT. The encoded protein is CASRPAGSGNTIYF. This chain connects TRBV5-5 to TRBJ1-3; D is ambiguous. Trimming stripped 5 bases from V and 0 bases from J, with 9 bases between. This CDR3 has 14 residues. CDR1 and CDR2 (germline): SGHKS, YYEKEE (reference sequence). Full variable domain (outside the CDR3, taken from reference TRBV5-5 and TRBJ1-3): DAGVTQSPTHLIKTRGQQVTLRCSPISGHKSVSWYQQVLGQGPQFIFQYYEKEERGRGNFPDRFSARQFPNYSSELNVNALLLGDSALYLCASRPAGSGNTIYFGEGSWLTVV.

The chain links TRBV3-1 (or the pseudogene TRBV3-2) to TRBJ1-6; perhaps TRBD1 as D (6 bases). The CDR3 sequence is 16 residues long. Trimming took 2 bases from V and 7 from J, leaving 15 bases between them. Germline V gives CDR1 LGHDT, CDR2 YNNKEL (reference sequence). CDR3 nucleotides: TGTGCCAGCAGCCAATCCCAGGGGCTCAGAAATTCACCCCTCCACTTT. Encoded protein: CASSQSQGLRNSPLHF.

The chain carries TRBV2 and TRBJ2-3; TRBD2 is a possible D gene (5 bases). Per the germline V gene, CDR1 is SNHLY and CDR2 is FYNNEI. There are 14 residues in the CDR3. Deletions cut 0 bases from V and 5 bases from J, with 9 bases between. The CDR3 DNA is TGTGCCAGCAGTGAAGCGGACTGGGGAGATACGCAGTATTTT. It is translated as CASSEADWGDTQYF. Variable domain in full (rest from reference TRBV2 and TRBJ2-3): EPEVTQTPSHQVTQMGQEVILRCVPISNHLYFYWYRQILGQKVEFLVSFYNNEISEKSEIFDDQFSVERPDGSNFTLKIRSTKLEDSAMYFCASSEADWGDTQYFGPGTRLTVL.

DNA of the CDR3: TGTGCCAGCAGCTTAGTCGGGTATAAGCCCCAGCATTTT. Translating gives CASSLVGYKPQHF. This chain connects TRBV7-2 to TRBJ1-5; D ambiguous. Looked up from germline, CDR1 is SGHTA and CDR2 is FQGNSA. CDR3 length: 13 amino acids. Trimming removed 1 base from V and 8 bases from J, with 9 bases in between.

The chain is built from TRBV14 and TRBJ2-3, with TRBD1 identical over 11 bases. The CDR3 contains 16 residues. V lost 2 bases and J lost 3; bases outside the gene matches: 4. Germline V gives CDR1 SGHDN, CDR2 FVKESK. CDR3 bases: TGTGCCAGCAGCCAACGGACAGGGGGCTGGACAGATACGCAGTATTTT. This gives the protein CASSQRTGGWTDTQYF.

This chain links TRBV5-6 with TRBJ2-3; no reliable D call. The germline gives CDR1 SGHDT, CDR2 YYEEEE. Trimming removed 3 bases from V and 1 base from J, with 12 bases in between. The CDR3 has 15 amino acids. The CDR3 DNA is TGTGCCAGCAGCTCCCCCGACGGACGCACAGATACGCAGTATTTT. It is translated as CASSSPDGRTDTQYF.

The chain carries TRBV6-5 and TRBJ1-2; perhaps TRBD1 as D (5 bases). The ends were cut back, 5 bases at V and 3 bases at J, with 16 bases in the middle. Germline CDR1 reads MNHEY; CDR2 reads SVGAGI. CDR3 length: 15 residues. CDR3 sequence: CASSTTTGGYYGYTF. CDR3 nucleotides: TGTGCCAGCAGTACAACAACTGGGGGGTACTATGGCTACACCTTC.

The J gene is TRBJ1-1, the V gene TRBV5-1; D is uncertain. CDR1 SGHRS and CDR2 YFSETQ come from the germline V gene. Trimming shortened V by 0 bases and J by 1 base, and 7 bases separated the two germline ends. This CDR3 has 14 residues. The CDR3 DNA sequence: TGCGCCAGCAGCTTGGGTAGGGAGAACACTGAAGCTTTCTTT. This sequence encodes CASSLGRENTEAFF.

The chain employs TRBV2 and TRBJ1-1; no clear D. The V gene's germline CDR1 is SNHLY and CDR2 FYNNEI. With 2 bases removed from V and 1 base from J, the gap between germline ends came to 11 bases. The CDR3 sequence is 15 residues long. The CDR3 loop is CASSESRAANTEAFF. CDR3 bases: TGTGCCAGCAGTGAAAGTAGGGCGGCGAACACTGAAGCTTTCTTT.

The chain links TRBV5-1 to TRBJ2-2; TRBD1 aligns across 7 bases. J was trimmed by 2 bases and V by 5 bases; bases with no gene match: 6. There are 15 residues in the CDR3. The germline V gene encodes CDR1 SGHRS and CDR2 YFSETQ. CDR3 sequence (DNA): TGCGCCAGCAGTATCGGGACAGCTAACACCGGGGAGCTGTTTTTT. This codes for CASSIGTANTGELFF.

The J gene is TRBJ2-3, the V gene TRBV4-1, with TRBD2 identical over 8 bases. Germline trimming cut 0 bases from V and 6 bases from J; bases unmatched to any gene: 11. Germline V gene lookup returns CDR1 MGHRA and CDR2 YSYEKL. This CDR3 has 17 amino acids. As DNA, the CDR3 is TGCGCCAGCAGCCAAGAAAGGGGACTAGAGACTACCGATACGCAGTATTTT. As protein: CASSQERGLETTDTQYF.

The V and J genes are TRBV4-3 and TRBJ1-1, with TRBD1 matching 7 bases. The CDR3 extends over 15 amino acids. The J segment lost 4 bases and the V segment lost 1 base, leaving 6 bases of the junction unmatched. Germline V CDR1 and CDR2: LGHNA, YSLEER. CDR3 nucleotide sequence: TGCGCCAGCAGCCAAGTTCTTTACAGGGGCACTGAAGCTTTCTTT. It translates to CASSQVLYRGTEAFF.

The V call is TRBV19, the J call TRBJ1-5, with D maybe TRBD1 (5 bases). Germline CDR1 is LNHDA and CDR2 is SQIVND (reference sequence). The CDR3 spans 15 residues. Trimming pared 6 bases from V and 0 bases from J, leaving 12 bases between. The CDR3 loop is CASRVGGNSNQPQHF. In DNA form, the CDR3 reads TGTGCCAGTAGGGTGGGGGGGAATAGCAATCAGCCCCAGCATTTT.

The rearrangement uses TRBV5-5 and TRBJ2-2; D unresolved. Germline assignment: CDR1 SGHKS and CDR2 YYEKEE (reference sequence). The CDR3 totals 12 residues. The V gene lost 10 bases and the J gene lost 5 bases, with 12 bases spanning the gap. This CDR3 is CAVELVTGELFF. The DNA of the CDR3 is TGTGCCGTGGAACTCGTTACCGGGGAGCTGTTTTTT. The full variable domain, in which reference TRBV5-5 and TRBJ2-2 provide the parts outside the CDR3, is DAGVTQSPTHLIKTRGQQVTLRCSPISGHKSVSWYQQVLGQGPQFIFQYYEKEERGRGNFPDRFSARQFPNYSSELNVNALLLGDSALYLCAVELVTGELFFGEGSRLTVL.

V and J are TRBV9 and TRBJ1-1; D not certain. The CDR3 is made up of 13 amino acids. Germline assignment: CDR1 SGDLS and CDR2 YYNGEE. V lost 5 bases to trimming and J lost 1 base, with 9 bases between them. The CDR3 region is CASRRDRNTEAFF. In DNA form, the CDR3 reads TGTGCCAGCAGGAGAGACCGGAACACTGAAGCTTTCTTT.

The gene calls are TRBV24-1 and TRBJ1-2; TRBD1 matches at 9 bases. With 9 bases clipped from V and 5 bases from J, the junction kept 3 bases outside the gene matches. CDR3 size: 12 residues. Germline CDR1 KGHDR, CDR2 SFDVKD. In DNA form, the CDR3 reads TGTGCCACCTCAGGACAGGGGTATGGCTACACCTTC. As protein: CATSGQGYGYTF.

CDR3 in amino acids: CSASGSSYEQYF. CDR3 coding DNA: TGCAGTGCTAGTGGCTCTTCCTACGAGCAGTACTTC. The J gene is TRBJ2-7, the V gene TRBV20-1; D is undetermined. V shed 3 bases and J shed 1 base, with 7 bases lying between them. Per the germline V gene, CDR1 is DFQATT and CDR2 is SNEGSKA (reference sequence). The CDR3 length is 12 residues.

The gene calls are TRBV3-1 (or the pseudogene TRBV3-2) and TRBJ2-7, with 11 bases fitting TRBD2. V gave up 0 bases and J gave up 1 base; unmatched junction bases: 5. Per germline, CDR1 LGHDT and CDR2 YNNKEL (reference sequence). There are 17 residues in the CDR3. The CDR3 coding sequence is TGTGCCAGCAGCCAAGAGAGGTCTAGCGGGGGGTCCTACGAGCAGTACTTC. Amino acid sequence: CASSQERSSGGSYEQYF.

The chain couples TRBV24-1 to TRBJ1-1; a possible D gene is TRBD1 (5 bases). The CDR3 sequence is 13 residues long. Germline loops: CDR1 KGHDR, CDR2 SFDVKD. The V end was cut by 6 bases, the J end by 6 bases, with 13 bases between. The CDR3 coding sequence is TGTGCCACCAGTTCCTGGGGGGGGGCTGAAGCTTTCTTT. This translates into CATSSWGGAEAFF.

A single count supports this clone. V gene TRBV7-9 combines with J gene TRBJ2-3, with 10 bases identical to TRBD1. The CDR3 sequence is 15 residues long. V was pared by 5 bases and J by 3 bases, with 5 bases of the junction left unmatched. The germline V gene encodes CDR1 SEHNR and CDR2 FQNEAQ (reference sequence). The CDR3 bases are TGTGCCAGCAGCCCCCCGGACAGGGGGACAGATACGCAGTATTTT. The encoded protein is CASSPPDRGTDTQYF.

With regard to this clone: This could be a read error, since a much larger clone is one nucleotide away. The genes are TRBV4-2 and TRBJ1-2, with 12 bases identical to TRBD1. Losses at the gene ends were 3 bases for V and 4 bases for J; bases not matched to a gene: 3. There are 15 residues in the CDR3. Germline V gene data show CDR1 as LGHNA and CDR2 as YNFKEQ. As DNA, the CDR3 is TGTGCCAGCAGCCACCCGGGACAGGGGGCCTATGGCTACACCTTC. This sequence encodes CASSHPGQGAYGYTF.